A selection of T cell receptor beta chains follows, all from one sample in a study of shared clonotypes between healthy human individuals. Generated by immunoSEQ multiplex PCR, the TCRdb table keeps only in-frame clones and is missing some. Of about 380,000 clones listed, around 96% are singletons. What was sequenced was memory CD8+ T cells sorted from blood. These receptors all come from a man aged 25-45 years in good health. CDR3s include the opening cysteine and the closing phenylalanine or tryptophan. A D gene is named only where the DNA matches it firmly. Where a row states a size, it is once, few, many or the class of an expanded clone; other rows omit it.

j_gene,abundance,v_gene,d_gene,CDR3nt,CDR3aa
TRBJ2-7,-,TRBV9,-,TGTGCCAGCAGCGTAGGACAGACCTACGAGCAGTACTTC,CASSVGQTYEQYF
TRBJ2-2,-,TRBV25-1,TRBD1,TGTGCCAGCAGTGAAAAACAGGGGGCACCGAACACCGGGGAGCTGTTTTTT,CASSEKQGAPNTGELFF
TRBJ2-3,-,TRBV2,TRBD2,TGTGCCAGCAGTGAAAGCGGGAGGACAGATACGCAGTATTTT,CASSESGRTDTQYF
TRBJ2-7,-,TRBV5-1,-,TGCGCCAGCAGCCCCCCGGACAGATCCTACGAGCAGTACTTC,CASSPPDRSYEQYF
TRBJ2-1,-,TRBV19,-,TGTGCCAGTAGTCCGGAGGACCGCTCCTACAATGAGCAGTTCTTC,CASSPEDRSYNEQFF
TRBJ1-1,once,TRBV18,-,TGTGCCAGCTCACCAAATAGCCTTAGATTAGCTGCCCCCGCCTCGTTT,CASSPNSLRLAAPASF
TRBJ2-3,-,TRBV4-2,-,TGTGCCAGCAGCCAAGGAACAGGGCCAGATACGCAGTATTTT,CASSQGTGPDTQYF
TRBJ1-4,-,TRBV29-1,TRBD1,TGCAGCGGGCGACAGGGTGAAAAACTGTTTTTT,CSGRQGEKLFF
TRBJ2-1,-,TRBV4-2,TRBD2,TGTGCCAGCAGCCAAGGGGGACTAGGGTTACATGAGCAGTTCTTC,CASSQGGLGLHEQFF
TRBJ2-5,-,TRBV18,-,TGTGCCAGCTCCCGTGGGGAACAAGAGACCCAGTACTTC,CASSRGEQETQYF
TRBJ1-5,-,TRBV5-1,-,TGCGCCAGCAGCTTGGGGACGGCTAGCAATCAGCCCCAGCATTTT,CASSLGTASNQPQHF
TRBJ2-1,-,TRBV30,TRBD2,TGTGCCTGGAGCGGGAGGGGGTCCTACAATGAGCAGTTCTTC,CAWSGRGSYNEQFF
TRBJ1-1,once,TRBV5-1,TRBD1,TGCGCCAGCAGCTTGGAGGGGGCAGTTACTGAAGCTTTCTTT,CASSLEGAVTEAFF
TRBJ2-6,once,TRBV19,-,TGTGCCAGTAGTATAAGGTTCTCTGGGGCCAACGTCCTGACTTTC,CASSIRFSGANVLTF
TRBJ1-3,-,TRBV19,TRBD1,TGTGCCAGTAACCCGGACAGGGCCACCGGAAACACCATATATTTT,CASNPDRATGNTIYF
TRBJ2-7,-,TRBV10-3,TRBD2,TGTGCCATCAGGGACATAGCGGGTCCCTACGAGCAGTACTTC,CAIRDIAGPYEQYF
TRBJ1-2,-,TRBV30,TRBD1,TGTGCCTGGAGGGACCCCGGACAGGGGGAAAACTATGGCTACACCTTC,CAWRDPGQGENYGYTF
TRBJ2-1,-,TRBV6-5,-,TGTGCCAGCACCGGTTACAATGAGCAGTTCTTC,CASTGYNEQFF
TRBJ2-1,-,TRBV5-1,-,TGCGCCAGCAGCTTGGGGGTGGCGGGGACGGAGGGTCCGTCCCGATACTACAATGAGCAGTTCTTC,CASSLGVAGTEGPSRYYNEQFF
TRBJ2-5,-,TRBV6-1,TRBD1,TGTGCCAGCAGTGTGACAGGGGGCGGAGAGACCCAGTACTTC,CASSVTGGGETQYF
TRBJ2-7,-,TRBV27,-,TGTGCCAGCAGTTTAAAGGAAGCCGGCCCATATTATGAGCAGTACTTC,CASSLKEAGPYYEQYF
TRBJ2-6,-,TRBV30,-,TGTGCCTGGAGAACCGCTGGGGCCAACGTCCTGACTTTC,CAWRTAGANVLTF
TRBJ1-1,-,TRBV27,-,TGTGCCAGCAGTTTAGACGTTCTGGCGATGAACACTGAAGCTTTCTTT,CASSLDVLAMNTEAFF
TRBJ1-2,-,TRBV10-1,-,TGCGCCAGCAGTGAATACAGATTCTATGGCTACACCTTC,CASSEYRFYGYTF
TRBJ2-1,-,TRBV7-8,-,TGTGCCAGCAGCTTAGCGGGTCGGGAGCAGTTCTTC,CASSLAGREQFF
TRBJ2-5,-,TRBV27,-,TGTGCCAGCAGTTTGGTCCAAGAGACCCAGTACTTC,CASSLVQETQYF
TRBJ2-1,-,TRBV6-6,TRBD2,TGTGCCAGCAGTTACCCCCTAGCGGGAGGGACCAATGAGCAGTTCTTC,CASSYPLAGGTNEQFF
TRBJ2-7,-,TRBV25-1,TRBD1,TGTGCCAGCAGTTGGGACAGGGGTGTCGACGAGCAGTACTTC,CASSWDRGVDEQYF
TRBJ2-7,-,TRBV28,TRBD1,TGTGCCAGCAGTACAGGGGACAGGGGAAGCTACGAGCAGTACTTC,CASSTGDRGSYEQYF
TRBJ2-3,-,TRBV6-5,-,TGTGCCAGCAGTTACTCGATGTCCACAGATACGCAGTATTTT,CASSYSMSTDTQYF
TRBJ1-2,-,TRBV6-5,TRBD1,TGTGCCAGCGTGGGACAGCGGGCGGGGGGCTATGGCTACACCTTC,CASVGQRAGGYGYTF
TRBJ2-1,-,TRBV11-2,TRBD2,TGTGCCAGCAAGCTGATCCCGGGGGGAGACAATGAGCAGTTCTTC,CASKLIPGGDNEQFF
TRBJ2-1,-,TRBV4-1,-,TGCGCCAGCAGCCAAGAAAACGTAGGTGAGCAGTTCTTC,CASSQENVGEQFF
TRBJ1-1,-,TRBV4-2,-,TGTGCCAGCAGCCAAGATCAACGGGGCACTGAAGCTTTCTTT,CASSQDQRGTEAFF
TRBJ2-2,-,TRBV11-3,-,TGTGCCAGCAGCTTAACTACGAACACCGGGGAGCTGTTTTTT,CASSLTTNTGELFF
TRBJ2-1,-,TRBV30,TRBD2,TGTGCCTGGAGTGTGACTAGCGGGGCCTACAATGAGCAGTTCTTC,CAWSVTSGAYNEQFF
TRBJ2-1,-,TRBV11-3,-,TGTGCCAGCAGCCAATACGCGGCTAGCGAAGACAATGAGCAGTTCTTC,CASSQYAASEDNEQFF